Below are 19 T cell receptor beta chains sequenced from a single sample in a study of T cells in Graves' hyperthyroidism and ophthalmopathy. It was RNA transcripts that yielded the amplified TCR beta CDR3 regions. The HTBI primer set served for first-round RT-PCR of the TCR CDR3. One entry per CDR3 protein results from TCRdb running MiXCR on the multiplex PCR reads. The sample consists of around 580,000 distinct CDR3 sequences, around 45% of them appearing once. Material: peripheral blood or thyroid tissue (not recorded which). Source of these receptors: a woman between 18 and 30 years old with Graves' hyperthyroidism.

This clonotype was recorded many times. J is TRBJ2-2 and V is TRBV2; 9 positions match TRBD2. The V gene end was trimmed by 10 bases and the J gene end by 5 bases; junction bases not matched to a gene: 11. The CDR3 length is 15 residues. Germline CDR1 and CDR2: SNHLY and FYNNEI. The CDR3 sequence is CAIFIAGELTGELFF. The CDR3 DNA sequence: TGTGCCATCTTTATAGCGGGAGAGTTGACCGGGGAGCTGTTTTTT.

This clonotype was found a few times. The chain has TRBV4-3 and TRBJ2-7, with D tentatively TRBD1 or TRBD2 (5 bases each). The CDR3 runs 15 residues. The V end was cut by 5 bases, the J end by 4 bases, with 18 bases between. Germline CDR1 reads LGHNA; CDR2 reads YSLEER. The CDR3 DNA is TGCGCCAGCAGCGCTGCAGAAAGGGGCGGGTACGAGCAGTACTTC. Translated, it gives CASSAAERGGYEQYF.

This sequence joins TRBV20-1 and TRBJ1-2; 10 bases agree with TRBD1. V was pared by 7 bases and J by 6 bases, with 8 bases of the junction left unmatched. The V gene's germline CDR1 is DFQATT and CDR2 SNEGSKA (reference sequence). The CDR3 is 13 residues long. The CDR3 DNA is TGCAGTGGGGGAAGACAGGGGGCCCATGGCTACACCTTC. Protein sequence: CSGGRQGAHGYTF.

This clonotype has ten or more counts. The chain joins TRBV4-2 to TRBJ2-5; 9 nucleotides align to TRBD2. Germline V lookup: CDR1 LGHNA, CDR2 YNFKEQ. The CDR3 spans 16 residues. V was pared by 4 bases and J by 1 base, with 7 bases of the junction left unmatched. DNA for the CDR3: TGTGCCAGCAGCCCCCCGACTAGCGGAAGCCAAGAGACCCAGTACTTC. Translation gives CASSPPTSGSQETQYF.

As regards this clonotype: A much more abundant neighbour one base away suggests this may be a read error. The chain employs TRBV10-3 and TRBJ2-7; TRBD2 aligns across 8 bases. The CDR3 spans 11 residues. The V gene's germline CDR1 is ENHRY and CDR2 SYGVKD. V shed 5 bases and J 10 bases; nucleotides not matched to a gene: 4. Here the CDR3 reads CAISLAGLQYF. As DNA, the CDR3 is TGTGCCATCAGTTTAGCGGGGCTCCAGTACTTC.

This clonotype was counted many times. The chain joins TRBV7-8 to TRBJ1-2; a possible D gene is TRBD1 (6 bases). The CDR3 is made up of 14 amino acids. V lost 5 bases and J lost 8, with 18 bases in between. Germline V gene data show CDR1 as SGHVS and CDR2 as FQNEAQ. CDR3 sequence: CASSPRTAAVGYTF. The CDR3 DNA sequence: TGTGCCAGCAGCCCCCGGACAGCGGCCGTCGGCTACACCTTC.

Comments on this clonotype: Compared with germline, one end of the junction differs, possibly owing to a read error. This chain joins TRBV7-9 and TRBJ1-2; possible D gene TRBD1, 6 bases. This CDR3 comprises 10 residues. The germline CDR1 and CDR2 sequences are SEHNR and FQNEAQ (reference sequence). The CDR3 is CASSLGATGF. In nucleotides, the CDR3 is TGTGCCAGCAGCTTAGGAGCGACAGGCTTC.

This clonotype came up many times. The junction does not match germline at one end; this may be a read error. The chain is built from TRBV20-1 and TRBJ2-7; D not resolved. Germline CDR1 reads DFQATT; CDR2 reads SNEGSKA (reference sequence). This CDR3 has 14 amino acids. The CDR3 DNA is TGCAGTGCTAGGCTCCCCACTCGGTCCTTCGAGCAGTACTTC. This codes for CSARLPTRSFEQYF.

This clonotype was counted many times. V is TRBV12-3 or TRBV12-4 and J is TRBJ2-7; 12 bases agree with TRBD2. The CDR3 loop spans 15 amino acids. After removal of 4 bases from V and 1 base from J, the junction contained 2 bases not matched to a gene. The CDR3 DNA sequence: TGTGCCAGCAGTTCTAGCGGGGGGGGGTCCTACGAGCAGTACTTC. Amino acid sequence: CASSSSGGGSYEQYF.

The chain links TRBV12-3 or TRBV12-4 to TRBJ2-6, with D hard to call. The V gene lost 5 bases and the J gene lost 4 bases, with 12 bases spanning the gap. This CDR3 spans 15 amino acids. The CDR3 is CASSSPHSGANVLTF. The CDR3 nucleotides are TGTGCCAGCAGTAGTCCTCACTCAGGGGCCAACGTCCTGACTTTC.

In the case of this clonotype: A much larger clone is a single base away; this may be a read error. The genes are TRBV2 and TRBJ2-7; maybe TRBD2 (5 bases). The CDR3 runs to 17 residues. Trimming removed 5 bases from V and 1 base from J, with 21 bases in between. Germline CDR1 is SNHLY and CDR2 is FYNNEI. The CDR3 bases are TGTGCCAGCAGTTACAGTCGAGGGCCAGAGAGATCCTACGAGCAGTACTTC. Its translation: CASSYSRGPERSYEQYF.

The table lists this clonotype with a few counts. The chain carries TRBV5-4 and TRBJ1-1; no firm D call. The CDR3 consists of 17 residues. Germline V CDR1 and CDR2: SGHNT, YYREEE (reference sequence). V was pared by 4 bases and J by 0 bases, with 19 bases between. Written as DNA, the CDR3 is TGTGCCAGCAGCCCGGAATTTCACACCCGCATGAACACTGAAGCTTTCTTT. It specifies CASSPEFHTRMNTEAFF.

This clonotype was seen only a few times. The rearrangement joins TRBV2 to TRBJ2-3, with 10 positions matching TRBD1. The CDR3 loop spans 15 amino acids. The germline V gene has CDR1 SNHLY and CDR2 FYNNEI. The trim removed 4 bases at V and 1 base at J, leaving 2 bases unmatched. The CDR3 DNA reads as TGTGCCAGCAGTGCAGACAGGGGGCGCACAGATACGCAGTATTTT. This codes for CASSADRGRTDTQYF.

The gene calls are TRBV10-2 and TRBJ2-7, with D uncertain. CDR3 size: 15 residues. Germline-derived CDR1 and CDR2 are WSHSY and SAAADI. The V gene lost 2 bases and the J gene lost 0 bases, with 11 bases spanning the gap. The CDR3 DNA reads as TGCGCCAGCAGTGAGAGCTTGACTCCCTCCTACGAGCAGTACTTC. Its translation: CASSESLTPSYEQYF.

This clonotype has ten or more counts. The rearrangement links TRBV7-9 to TRBJ1-4; D gene uncertain. Per the germline V gene, CDR1 is SEHNR and CDR2 is FQNEAQ (reference sequence). The ends were cut back, 6 bases at V and 6 bases at J, with 8 bases in the middle. This CDR3 comprises 12 residues. The CDR3 protein is CASRRKDEKLFF. CDR3 DNA sequence: TGTGCCAGCAGGCGGAAGGATGAAAAACTGTTTTTT.

The CDR3 region has the DNA TGTGCCAGCAGTTTAGGGGCAGGGTATACGGGCGAGACCCAGTACTTC. It specifies CASSLGAGYTGETQYF. V gene TRBV12-3 or TRBV12-4 combines with J gene TRBJ2-5; D may be TRBD1 (5 bases). V lost 1 base and J lost 5, with 17 bases in between. This CDR3 is 16 amino acids long.

Concerning this clonotype: A much bigger clone sits one base away, suggesting this may be a read error. CDR3 nucleotide sequence: TGTGCCAGCAGTAAAGACAGGCGGTTCACTGAAGCTTCCTTT. Protein sequence: CASSKDRRFTEASF. The rearrangement links TRBV12-3 or TRBV12-4 to TRBJ1-1, with a possible D match to TRBD1 (6 bases). CDR3 length equals 14 residues.

Many counts were recorded for this clonotype. The chain links TRBV20-1 to TRBJ2-7; TRBD2 is a possible D gene (6 bases). The CDR3 runs 15 residues. V was shortened by 6 bases and J by 5 bases, with 23 bases between the two germline ends. The germline gives CDR1 DFQATT, CDR2 SNEGSKA (reference sequence). This chain's CDR3 is CSAPPDGGGTNEQYF. The CDR3 bases are TGCAGTGCCCCCCCGGACGGGGGTGGGACGAACGAGCAGTACTTC.

This clonotype was detected ten times or more. This chain connects TRBV10-3 to TRBJ2-7, with D tentatively TRBD2 (6 bases). Trimming took off 1 base at V and 6 bases at J, with 13 bases between the two ends. Germline V lookup: CDR1 ENHRY, CDR2 SYGVKD. The CDR3 runs 14 residues. CDR3 nucleotides: TGTGCCATCAGTGAGTTGCGGGGATCGGGCGAGCAGTACTTC. Protein sequence: CAISELRGSGEQYF.